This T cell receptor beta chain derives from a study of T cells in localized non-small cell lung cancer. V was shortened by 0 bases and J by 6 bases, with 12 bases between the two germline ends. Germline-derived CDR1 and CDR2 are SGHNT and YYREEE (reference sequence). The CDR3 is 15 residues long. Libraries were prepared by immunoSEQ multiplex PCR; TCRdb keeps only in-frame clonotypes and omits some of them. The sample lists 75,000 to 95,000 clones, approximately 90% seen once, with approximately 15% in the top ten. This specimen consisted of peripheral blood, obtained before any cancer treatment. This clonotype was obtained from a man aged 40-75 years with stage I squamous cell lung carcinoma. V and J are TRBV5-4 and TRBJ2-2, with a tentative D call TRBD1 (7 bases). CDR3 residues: CASSLGGTAPGELFF. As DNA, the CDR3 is TGTGCCAGCAGCTTGGGCGGGACAGCACCCGGGGAGCTGTTTTTT. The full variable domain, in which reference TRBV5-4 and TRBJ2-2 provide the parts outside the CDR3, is ETGVTQSPTHLIKTRGQQVTLRCSSQSGHNTVSWYQQALGQGPQFIFQYYREEENGRGNFPPRFSGLQFPNYSSELNVNALELDDSALYLCASSLGGTAPGELFFGEGSRLTVL.